A selection of T cell receptor beta chains follows, all from one sample in a study of T cell responses to AZD1222 COVID-19 vaccine. Data came from immunoSEQ multiplex PCR; TCRdb stores just in-frame clones and leaves some out. The sample records 120,000 or so clones, 80% to 95% being singletons. This material consisted of peripheral blood, taken on day 0 of AZD1222 vaccination. These receptors originate from an adult in good health. Both conserved end residues are part of each CDR3. D genes are given only for firm matches. Rows may omit the clone size; those that give it use once, few, many or a size class.

TRBV4-2,NA,TRBJ2-1,TRBD2,CASSQGGLAGYFLF,TGTGCCAGCAGCCAAGGGGGACTAGCGGGATATTTCCTCTTC
TRBV15,NA,TRBJ2-7,NA,CATSGRRAPYEQYF,TGTGCCACCAGCGGGCGCCGGGCCCCCTACGAGCAGTACTTC
TRBV11-2,NA,TRBJ1-2,NA,CASSSPPLNYGYTF,TGTGCCAGCAGCTCCCCGCCCCTTAACTATGGCTACACCTTC
TRBV3-1/TRBV3-2,NA,TRBJ1-1,NA,CASSRGVNTEAFF,TGTGCCAGCAGCCGGGGGGTGAACACTGAAGCTTTCTTT
TRBV7-2,NA,TRBJ2-7,NA,CASSLVLGEQYF,TGTGCCAGCAGCTTAGTGTTGGGGGAGCAGTACTTC
TRBV6-2/TRBV6-3,NA,TRBJ2-1,TRBD1,CASSAAPGQGDRNEQFF,TGTGCCAGCAGCGCGGCTCCGGGACAGGGGGATCGGAATGAGCAGTTCTTC
TRBV18,NA,TRBJ1-5,NA,CASSPPGGRAQPQHF,TGTGCCAGCTCACCACCGGGGGGCAGGGCCCAGCCCCAGCATTTT
TRBV10-3,once,TRBJ2-1,TRBD1,CAISDRDRNSYNEQFF,TGTGCCATCAGTGATCGGGACAGAAACTCCTACAATGAGCAGTTCTTC
TRBV6-2/TRBV6-3,NA,TRBJ1-5,NA,CASSNRENQPQHF,TGTGCCAGCAGCAACAGGGAGAATCAGCCCCAGCATTTT
TRBV5-8,NA,TRBJ2-5,NA,CASSQRDPQYF,TGTGCCAGCAGCCAGAGAGACCCCCAGTACTTC
TRBV6-2/TRBV6-3,NA,TRBJ1-5,NA,CASSLRDGRNQPQHF,TGTGCCAGCAGCCTCCGGGACGGTCGCAATCAGCCCCAGCATTTT
TRBV28,once,TRBJ2-7,TRBD2,CASSSGLAGSYYEQYF,TGTGCCAGCAGTTCGGGACTAGCGGGTTCCTACTACGAGCAGTACTTC
TRBV7-9,NA,TRBJ2-4,NA,CASSLEMTAKNIQYF,TGTGCCAGCAGCTTAGAGATGACAGCCAAAAACATTCAGTACTTC
TRBV6-2/TRBV6-3,NA,TRBJ1-5,TRBD1,CASSYSGLSLQGASQPQHF,TGTGCCAGCAGTTACTCGGGGCTGTCTTTACAGGGGGCTAGTCAGCCCCAGCATTTT
TRBV10-1,NA,TRBJ1-5,TRBD1,CASSRGGQGKGWCQPQHF,TGCGCCAGCAGCCGGGGAGGACAGGGTAAAGGTTGGTGTCAGCCCCAGCATTTT
TRBV6-5,NA,TRBJ2-7,NA,CASQGFYEQYF,TGTGCCAGCCAAGGTTTCTACGAGCAGTACTTC
TRBV7-9,few,TRBJ1-4,NA,CASSESGREKLFF,TGTGCCAGCAGTGAAAGCGGGCGGGAAAAACTGTTTTTT
TRBV2,NA,TRBJ2-5,NA,CASQGQNQETQYF,TGTGCCTCGCAGGGGCAGAACCAAGAGACCCAGTACTTC